The clone carrying this T cell receptor (beta chain) was seen at least ten times. This CDR3 comprises 18 residues. The J segment lost 7 bases and the V segment lost 4 bases, leaving 15 bases of the junction unmatched. Germline V gives CDR1 SNHLY, CDR2 FYNNEI. As it was prepared, the TCRbeta library received unique molecular identifiers. TCRdb itself ran the PCR reads through MiXCR, one entry per CDR3 protein. There are some 250,000 distinct CDR3 sequences in the sample; about 12% occur only once, and around 3% lies in the top ten. This entry comes from a study of T-cell reconstitution after alpha-beta-depleted transplantation in children.

The chain joins TRBV2 to TRBJ2-1, with 11 bases identical to TRBD2. The sequences come from PBMCs from the stem cell graft donor, collected from the stem cell graft. The source is a human donor who donated a stem cell graft to a child with acute lymphoblastic leukemia. CDR3: CASSVTTSGKAAANEQFF. The CDR3 DNA follows: TGTGCCAGCAGTGTTACGACTAGCGGGAAAGCCGCCGCAAATGAGCAGTTCTTC.